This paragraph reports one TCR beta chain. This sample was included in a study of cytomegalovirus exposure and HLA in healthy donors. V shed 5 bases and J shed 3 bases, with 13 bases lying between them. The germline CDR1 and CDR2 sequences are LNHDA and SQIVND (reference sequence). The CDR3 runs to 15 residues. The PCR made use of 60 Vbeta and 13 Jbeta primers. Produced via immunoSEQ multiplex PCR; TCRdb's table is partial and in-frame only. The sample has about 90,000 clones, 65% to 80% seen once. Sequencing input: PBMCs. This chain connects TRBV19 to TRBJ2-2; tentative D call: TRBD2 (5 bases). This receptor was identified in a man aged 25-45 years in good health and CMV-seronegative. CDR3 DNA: TGTGCCAGTAGTCGACTGAGCGGCTACACCGGGGAGCTGTTTTTT. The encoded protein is CASSRLSGYTGELFF.